A single sample gave rise to the 11 T cell receptor beta chains below, sequenced in a study of cytomegalovirus exposure and HLA in healthy donors. The assay was immunoSEQ multiplex PCR, and TCRdb's table has in-frame clones only and misses some. This sample has about 360,000 clones, with roughly 88% found just once. Input material: PBMCs. The receptors were sampled from a woman aged 18-29 years in good health and CMV-seronegative.

CDR3 bases: TGTGCCAGCTCACCAGGGGGCGGGTACGAGCAGTACTTC. Its protein is CASSPGGGYEQYF. This sequence joins TRBV18 and TRBJ2-7; possible D gene TRBD1, 6 bases. V was clipped by 2 bases and J by 4 bases, with 9 bases between them. The CDR3 totals 13 residues. Germline V gene data show CDR1 as KGHSH and CDR2 as LQKENI.

The chain carries TRBV28 and TRBJ1-1, with D maybe TRBD1 (6 bases). CDR1 MDHEN and CDR2 SYDVKM come from the germline V gene. The CDR3 totals 13 residues. V was clipped by 3 bases and J by 8 bases, with 13 bases between them. The CDR3 loop reads CASSFPQGGEAFF. DNA of the CDR3: TGTGCCAGCAGTTTCCCCCAAGGGGGAGAAGCTTTCTTT.

V and J are TRBV29-1 and TRBJ2-1, with D maybe TRBD1 (7 bases). This CDR3 comprises 14 residues. Trimming removed 3 bases from V and 8 bases from J, with 17 bases in between. Per germline, CDR1 SQVTM and CDR2 ANQGSEA. The CDR3 nucleotides are TGCAGCGTTGATCGGCAGGGGGGTCGGGATGAGCAGTTCTTC. Protein sequence: CSVDRQGGRDEQFF.

This clone came up once. V is TRBV19 and J is TRBJ2-7, with 7 bases fitting TRBD1. V lost 3 bases and J lost 2; bases outside the gene matches: 4. Germline CDR1 LNHDA, CDR2 SQIVND (reference sequence). This CDR3 comprises 14 residues. The CDR3 spells CASSMMDRPYEQYF. CDR3 sequence (DNA): TGTGCCAGTAGTATGATGGACAGGCCCTACGAGCAGTACTTC.

The J gene is TRBJ1-1, the V gene TRBV5-1; D gene unclear. Looked up from germline, CDR1 is SGHRS and CDR2 is YFSETQ. Trimming removed 1 base from V and 6 bases from J, with 22 bases in between. The length of the CDR3 is 17 residues. CDR3 loop: CASSLSGENPARAEAFF. CDR3 DNA: TGCGCCAGCAGCTTGTCCGGGGAAAACCCGGCGAGGGCTGAAGCTTTCTTT.

This rearrangement joins TRBV27 to TRBJ2-1; the match to TRBD2 covers 13 bases. The CDR3 has 19 residues. The germline V gene has CDR1 MNHEY and CDR2 SMNVEV (reference sequence). J gave up 0 bases and V 5 bases, and 10 bases lay outside the gene matches. The CDR3 bases are TGTGCCAGCAGTCGGACTAGCGGGAGTCTCTGGAGCTCCTACAATGAGCAGTTCTTC. Residues: CASSRTSGSLWSSYNEQFF.

V and J are TRBV7-7 and TRBJ2-3, with D possibly being TRBD2 (6 bases). In germline, CDR1 is SSHAT, CDR2 FNYEAQ (reference sequence). This CDR3 contains 17 residues. The germline V and J ends were trimmed by 3 bases and 2 bases, with 18 bases remaining between them. The CDR3 DNA follows: TGTGCCAGCAGCTTTATCGGGGACGGGAGTTCCACAGATACGCAGTATTTT. Protein product: CASSFIGDGSSTDTQYF. Full variable domain (missing parts from reference TRBV7-7 and TRBJ2-3): GAGVSQSPRYKVTKRGQDVTLRCDPISSHATLYWYQQALGQGPEFLTYFNYEAQPDKSGLPSDRFSAERPEGSISTLTIQRTEQRDSAMYRCASSFIGDGSSTDTQYFGPGTRLTVL.

The chain's CDR3 is CASSQDHLAGGAKTQYF. The CDR3 DNA is TGCGCCAGCAGCCAAGATCATTTGGCGGGAGGGGCAAAGACCCAGTACTTC. The chain employs TRBV4-1 and TRBJ2-5; 9 nucleotides match TRBD2. V trimming: 0 bases; J trimming: 6 bases; junction bases outside the gene matches: 11. The CDR3 spans 17 residues. CDR1 and CDR2 from the germline V gene are MGHRA and YSYEKL.

This clone showed up just once. The CDR3 is CASSETSGDYNEQFF. CDR3 sequence (DNA): TGTGCCAGCAGTGAGACTAGCGGGGATTACAATGAGCAGTTCTTC. This chain joins TRBV6-6 and TRBJ2-1, with 11 bases matching TRBD2. V lost 5 bases to trimming and J lost 4 bases; unmatched junction nucleotides: 4. This CDR3 region has 15 residues. Germline V lookup: CDR1 MNHNY, CDR2 SVGAGI (reference sequence).

The chain links TRBV4-1 to TRBJ2-3; D remains ambiguous. Between the trimmed V and J ends, which lost 0 bases and 1 base, there was a span of 14 bases. The CDR3 runs 17 residues. CDR1 and CDR2 from the germline V gene are MGHRA and YSYEKL. The CDR3 spells CASSQDTASRGTDTQYF. CDR3 bases: TGCGCCAGCAGCCAAGATACGGCGTCTCGGGGCACAGATACGCAGTATTTT.

Only one count was recorded for this clone. This chain connects TRBV7-2 to TRBJ2-5; 7 bases are shared with TRBD2. The CDR3 consists of 12 residues. CDR1 is SGHTA, CDR2 FQGNSA, per germline. Trimming at V came to 3 bases and at J to 8 bases, leaving 3 bases not matched to a gene. In DNA form, the CDR3 reads TGTGCCAGCAGCTTGGGGGGGGGAACCCAGTACTTC. Its protein product is CASSLGGGTQYF. The full variable domain, its missing parts supplied by reference TRBV7-2 and TRBJ2-5, is GAGVSQSPSNKVTEKGKDVELRCDPISGHTALYWYRQSLGQGLEFLIYFQGNSAPDKSGLPSDRFSAERTGGSVSTLTIQRTQQEDSAVYLCASSLGGGTQYFGPGTRLLVL.